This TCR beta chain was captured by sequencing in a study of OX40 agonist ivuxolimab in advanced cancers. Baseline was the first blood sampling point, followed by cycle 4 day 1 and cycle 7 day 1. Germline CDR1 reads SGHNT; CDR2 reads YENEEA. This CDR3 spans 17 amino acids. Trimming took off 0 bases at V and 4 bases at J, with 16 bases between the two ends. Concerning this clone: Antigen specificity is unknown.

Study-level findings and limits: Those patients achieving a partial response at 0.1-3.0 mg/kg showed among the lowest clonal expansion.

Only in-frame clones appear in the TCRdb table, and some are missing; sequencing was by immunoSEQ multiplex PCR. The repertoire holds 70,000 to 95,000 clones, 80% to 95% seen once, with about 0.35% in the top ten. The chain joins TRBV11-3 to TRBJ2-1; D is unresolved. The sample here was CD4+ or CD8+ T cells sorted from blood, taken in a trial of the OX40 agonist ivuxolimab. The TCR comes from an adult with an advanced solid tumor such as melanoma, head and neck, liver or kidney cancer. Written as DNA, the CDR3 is TGTGCCAGCAGCTTAGATTTTCCGAGACGACATTACAATGAGCAGTTCTTC. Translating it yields CASSLDFPRRHYNEQFF.